Detailed here is one T cell receptor beta chain. Per germline, CDR1 LGHNA and CDR2 YSLEER. This CDR3 is built from 20 residues. V was pared by 1 base and J by 7 bases, with 16 bases of the junction left unmatched. Assay used: immunoSEQ multiplex PCR; TCRdb lists only in-frame clones, some missing. The data show about 300,000 clones, 83% seen once. These data belong to a study of blood T cell repertoires in COVID-19. Study context: Samples of COVID-19 (acute and convalescent) were obtained from the United States, Italy and Spain. T cells, B-cell-depleted T cells, or PBMCs provided the cDNA or gDNA that served as material.

This TCR was recovered from a woman aged 50 to 60 who had recovered from COVID-19. Sequencing was carried out using peripheral blood. The chain recombines TRBV4-3 with TRBJ1-4, with 12 bases lining up with TRBD1. The CDR3 is CASSQVPRGQGAGRREKLFF. Written as DNA, the CDR3 is TGCGCCAGCAGCCAAGTACCGCGGGGACAGGGGGCTGGGAGGCGTGAAAAACTGTTTTTT.